The 22 T cell receptor beta chains below come from one sample, sequenced in a study of OX40 agonist ivuxolimab in advanced cancers. The assay was immunoSEQ multiplex PCR, and TCRdb's table has in-frame clones only and misses some. This sample has around 58,000 clones; 70% to 90% occur once, and the top ten carry over 9.5%. The sequences come from CD4+ or CD8+ T cells sorted from blood, collected in a trial of the OX40 agonist ivuxolimab. The receptors derive from an adult with an advanced solid tumor such as melanoma, head and neck, liver or kidney cancer.

As concerns this clone: At one boundary the junction diverges from the germline segment, which might be a read error. The chain uses TRBV6-5 and TRBJ2-2; no clear D. CDR3 length: 12 amino acids. Germline CDR1 reads MNHEY; CDR2 reads SVGAGI. CDR3 bases: TGTGCCAGCAGAACCAACAGCGGGGAGCTGTTTTTT. Protein sequence: CASRTNSGELFF.

This clone was seen more than once but under ten times. The V and J genes are TRBV7-3 and TRBJ2-3; TRBD1 matches 10 bases. The CDR3 consists of 15 residues. The ends lost 5 bases at V and 3 bases at J; junction bases unmatched: 5. CDR1 SGHTA and CDR2 FQGTGA come from the germline V gene. CDR3 residues: CASSLTGGRTDTQYF. The CDR3 region has the DNA TGTGCCAGCAGCCTGACAGGGGGCCGGACAGATACGCAGTATTTT.

In this sample, this clone turned up many times. The rearrangement joins TRBV28 to TRBJ1-6; the D gene is possibly TRBD1 (5 bases). CDR3 length: 13 residues. Trimming pared 3 bases from V and 10 bases from J, leaving 10 bases between. Germline assignment: CDR1 MDHEN and CDR2 SYDVKM. CDR3 amino acids: CASSFGAWSPLHF. The CDR3 bases are TGTGCCAGCAGTTTTGGGGCCTGGTCACCCCTCCACTTT.

CDR3 sequence: CASSLRGQGAAYNEQFF. CDR3 sequence (DNA): TGTGCCAGCAGTTTGAGAGGGCAGGGGGCTGCTTACAATGAGCAGTTCTTC. The rearrangement uses TRBV27 and TRBJ2-1; 8 bases are a match to TRBD1. CDR1 is MNHEY, CDR2 SMNVEV, per germline (reference sequence). Trimming removed 3 bases from V and 4 bases from J; junction bases left unmatched: 11. The CDR3 has 17 residues.

The V and J genes are TRBV2 and TRBJ1-2; D gene uncertain. The CDR3 has 14 amino acids. Trimming cost V 3 bases and J 8 bases, with 16 bases left between them. The germline V gene has CDR1 SNHLY and CDR2 FYNNEI. CDR3 loop: CASSEAYSAIGYTF. Written as DNA, the CDR3 is TGTGCCAGCAGTGAGGCCTATTCGGCTATCGGCTACACCTTC.

The chain has TRBV5-4 and TRBJ1-2; D gene unclear. The CDR3 is made up of 13 amino acids. The germline V and J ends were trimmed by 0 bases and 2 bases, with 5 bases remaining between them. Germline V gene data show CDR1 as SGHNT and CDR2 as YYREEE (reference sequence). The CDR3 here is CASSLGENYGYTF. CDR3 in DNA: TGTGCCAGCAGCTTGGGAGAGAACTATGGCTACACCTTC. The full variable domain, with the rest looked up from reference TRBV5-4 and TRBJ1-2, is ETGVTQSPTHLIKTRGQQVTLRCSSQSGHNTVSWYQQALGQGPQFIFQYYREEENGRGNFPPRFSGLQFPNYSSELNVNALELDDSALYLCASSLGENYGYTFGSGTRLTVV.

The V and J genes are TRBV7-6 and TRBJ2-7; D is possibly TRBD2 (6 bases). V lost 0 bases and J 12 bases, leaving 15 bases between the germline ends. Germline V gives CDR1 SGHVS, CDR2 FNYEAQ. The CDR3 is 13 amino acids. CDR3 protein: CASSLATGSRLYF. CDR3 sequence (DNA): TGTGCCAGCAGCTTAGCCACCGGGAGCAGGTTGTACTTC.

The V and J genes are TRBV7-9 and TRBJ1-3; 10 bases agree with TRBD1. Per the germline V gene, CDR1 is SEHNR and CDR2 is FQNEAQ (reference sequence). The CDR3 has 16 residues. V was clipped by 6 bases and J by 2 bases; unmatched bases: 7. The CDR3 region is CASSTDRGSPGNTIYF. In nucleotides, the CDR3 is TGTGCCAGCAGTACGGACAGGGGGTCGCCTGGAAACACCATATATTTT.

This sequence joins TRBV29-1 and TRBJ2-7; 9 bases are shared with TRBD1. Germline V gene lookup returns CDR1 SQVTM and CDR2 ANQGSEA. V gave up 4 bases and J gave up 5 bases; unmatched junction bases: 3. The CDR3 length is 12 residues. The CDR3 sequence: CSVGGQGHEQYF. The DNA of the CDR3 is TGCAGCGTTGGGGGACAGGGCCACGAGCAGTACTTC.

The V gene is TRBV14, the J gene TRBJ1-3; a weak D match, TRBD1 (5 bases). CDR1 is SGHDN and CDR2 is FVKESK in the germline V gene. Between the trimmed V and J ends, which lost 8 bases and 4 bases, there was a span of 15 bases. The CDR3 consists of 14 residues. CDR3 sequence: CASFQGYLGNTIYF. The DNA for the CDR3 is TGTGCCAGCTTCCAGGGTTATCTCGGAAACACCATATATTTT.

This chain joins TRBV28 and TRBJ1-2; possibly TRBD1 for D (5 bases). V shed 5 bases and J shed 2 bases, with 12 bases lying between them. CDR3 size: 14 residues. The germline V gene has CDR1 MDHEN and CDR2 SYDVKM. In DNA, the CDR3 is TGTGCCAGCAGTGAGGGACGGCCAAACTATGGCTACACCTTC. It codes for CASSEGRPNYGYTF.

This chain uses TRBV11-3 with TRBJ1-1; D is unresolved. Germline CDR1 SGHNT, CDR2 YENEEA. CDR3 length: 13 residues. V was cut by 0 bases and J by 1 base, with 3 bases left in between. The CDR3 DNA reads TGTGCCAGCAGCTTAGACCCGAACACTGAAGCTTTCTTT. It yields the protein CASSLDPNTEAFF.

The J gene is TRBJ1-5, the V gene TRBV12-5; TRBD1 matches at 8 bases. V trimming: 2 bases; J trimming: 0 bases; junction bases outside the gene matches: 15. This CDR3 is 20 amino acids long. CDR1 is LGHNT, CDR2 FRNRAP, per germline. CDR3 sequence reads: CASGLPEGQAPTNSNQPQHF. As DNA, the CDR3 is TGTGCTAGTGGTTTGCCTGAGGGACAGGCACCTACCAATAGCAATCAGCCCCAGCATTTT.

The J gene is TRBJ2-5, the V gene TRBV13; D is perhaps TRBD2 (6 bases). Trimming shortened V by 6 bases and J by 9 bases, and 11 bases separated the two germline ends. Germline loops: CDR1 PRHDT, CDR2 FYEKMQ (reference sequence). The CDR3 spans 11 residues. The CDR3 is CASRLWGAQYF. CDR3 bases: TGTGCCAGCAGGTTATGGGGGGCCCAGTACTTC.

The gene calls are TRBV7-2 and TRBJ2-3, with D possibly being TRBD1 (6 bases). This CDR3 comprises 15 residues. The germline V gene encodes CDR1 SGHTA and CDR2 FQGNSA. The ends were cut back, 8 bases at V and 1 base at J, with 16 bases in the middle. The CDR3: CASRNRELGTDTQYF. The CDR3 bases are TGTGCCAGCCGCAACAGGGAATTGGGCACAGATACGCAGTATTTT.

This chain connects TRBV6-6 to TRBJ1-3, with unresolved D. The germline CDR1 and CDR2 sequences are MNHNY and SVGAGI (reference sequence). V lost 3 bases to trimming and J lost 0 bases, with 9 bases between them. The CDR3 runs to 15 residues. This CDR3 reads CASSYVGYSGNTIYF. The CDR3 bases are TGTGCCAGCAGTTATGTGGGGTACTCTGGAAACACCATATATTTT.

This clone was observed once. The CDR3 nucleotides are TGTGCCAGCAGCTTTATGGCGAACCTTGAAGCTTTCTTT. Translated: CASSFMANLEAFF. The chain is built from TRBV7-9 and TRBJ1-1, with D unresolved. Germline assignment: CDR1 SEHNR and CDR2 FQNEAQ (reference sequence). V lost 3 bases to trimming and J lost 7 bases, with 12 bases between them. This CDR3 has 13 residues.

The gene calls are TRBV13 and TRBJ2-3, with D perhaps matching TRBD1 (5 bases). The germline V and J ends were trimmed by 5 bases and 5 bases, with 11 bases remaining between them. Germline V CDR1 and CDR2: PRHDT, FYEKMQ (reference sequence). The CDR3 is 13 amino acids. Here the CDR3 DNA reads TGTGCCAGCAGCCCCCTAGGGGTAGATACGCAGTATTTT. It codes for CASSPLGVDTQYF.

In its sample, this clone was seen a few times. The CDR3 DNA sequence: TGTGCCAGCAGCCAGATGACAGGGGCTGGAAACACCATATATTTT. This sequence encodes CASSQMTGAGNTIYF. The chain joins TRBV16 to TRBJ1-3, with 8 positions matching TRBD1. CDR3 length equals 15 residues. The germline gives CDR1 KGHSY, CDR2 FQNENV. V lost 3 bases and J lost 2; bases outside the gene matches: 3. The whole variable domain, filled in from reference TRBV16 and TRBJ1-3, reads GEEVAQTPKHLVRGEGQKAKLYCAPIKGHSYVFWYQQVLKNEFKFLISFQNENVFDETGMPKERFSAKCLPNSPCSLEIQATKLEDSAVYFCASSQMTGAGNTIYFGEGSWLTVV.

This clone occurred once. The gene calls are TRBV2 and TRBJ1-1, with D hard to call. This CDR3 is built from 11 residues. V lost 8 bases to trimming and J lost 8 bases, with 12 bases between them. Germline values: CDR1 SNHLY, CDR2 FYNNEI. CDR3 loop: CASPDGAEAFF. The CDR3 coding sequence is TGTGCCAGCCCCGATGGAGCAGAAGCTTTCTTT.

V and J are TRBV27 and TRBJ2-1; D gene uncertain. Germline assignment: CDR1 MNHEY and CDR2 SMNVEV (reference sequence). The CDR3 runs to 13 residues. Trimming took off 5 bases at V and 8 bases at J, with 13 bases between the two ends. CDR3 bases: TGTGCCAGCAGTCCCAGACCGTGGGATGAGCAGTTCTTC. It is translated as CASSPRPWDEQFF.

This clone appeared once. The chain combines TRBV15 with TRBJ2-3; D gene ambiguous. The CDR3 extends over 13 amino acids. Trimming took off 0 bases at V and 6 bases at J, with 7 bases between the two ends. Per the germline V gene, CDR1 is LNHNV and CDR2 is YYDKDF (reference sequence). CDR3 residues: CATSRDSSDTQYF. The CDR3 nucleotides read TGTGCCACCAGCAGAGATTCCTCCGATACGCAGTATTTT.